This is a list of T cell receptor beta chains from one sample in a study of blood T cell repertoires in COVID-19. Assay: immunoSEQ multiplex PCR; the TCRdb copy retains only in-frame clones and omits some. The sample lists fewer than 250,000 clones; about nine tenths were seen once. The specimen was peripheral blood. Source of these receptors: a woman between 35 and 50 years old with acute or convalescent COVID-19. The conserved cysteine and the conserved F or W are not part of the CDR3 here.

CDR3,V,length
ASSQGTGNTEAF,TRBV3-1/TRBV3-2,12
ASGPSGGTNEKLF,TRBV6-5,13
ATSRAGNTIY,TRBV15,10
ASSPRTAWANTGELF,TRBV18,15
ASSLVQGGDYGYT,TRBV5-1,13
ASASVSSGNTIY,TRBV6-5,12
ASSKARDGVYGYT,TRBV21-1,13
ASSRQGAGSPLH,TRBV19,12
ASRLADRVDTEAF,TRBV12-2,13
ASSRWGQGISETQY,TRBV25-1,14
ASSVGTGGNIQY,TRBV2,12
ASSQTHSTIPRAQY,TRBV14,14
ASSPTSGRDTQY,TRBV6-5,12
ASRPTGLNTEAF,TRBV6-5,12
ASSPLANYNEQF,TRBV6-4,12
ATGAESTDTQY,TRBV24-1,11
ASRNFGEQGATLPNYGYT,TRBV11-3,18
ASSLYSQNIQY,TRBV13,11
ASSGAGGGSNQPQH,TRBV19,14
ATSDIGGGELF,TRBV24-1,11
ASSDTGQSSGNTIY,TRBV9,14
ASSSRDRAGNEQF,TRBV19,13
ASSLHRKNTGELF,TRBV5-4,13
ASSSESSSYNEQF,TRBV5-4,13
ASSLYSGTSDINRHEQF,TRBV3-1/TRBV3-2,17
ASSSAGTGNQPQH,TRBV7-2,13
ASSPRAGVNTGELF,TRBV18,14
ASSLSGYSNQPQH,TRBV27,13
ASRWDSQNTEAF,TRBV27,12
ASSIDRGLTIPNQPQH,TRBV19,16
ASSLDSGLKLF,TRBV12-3/TRBV12-4,11
ASSPYRAGQGATGELF,TRBV7-6,16